This T cell receptor beta chain was identified during a study of vaccination and CD4 T cells after COVID-19. The CDR3 runs 14 residues. In germline, CDR1 is DFQATT, CDR2 SNEGSKA (reference sequence). V was clipped by 3 bases and J by 5 bases; unmatched bases: 7. Treatment reported: approximately nine-day PBMC culture with coronavirus spike peptide pools or control peptides (ViraFEST assay). During the years 2011-2018, before the COVID-19 pandemic, the unexposed donor's CD4+ T cells were collected. With regard to this clonotype: Its antigen is unidentified.

Cultured CD4+ T cells had their DNA profiled by the Oncomine TCR Beta short-read assay. Investigators obtained genomic DNA by extraction from cultured CD4+ T cells. MiXCR, applied by TCRdb to the PCR reads, yields one record per CDR3 protein. This repertoire shows over 7,000 distinct CDR3 sequences, over 35% found once; its top ten account for under 40%. The chain uses TRBV20-1 and TRBJ2-3, with TRBD2 identical over 8 bases. The specimen was CD4+ T cells from blood, cultured in vitro. The TCR comes from a human donor in good health. CDR3: CSASRNRGGDTQYF. The CDR3 region has the DNA TGCAGTGCTAGTAGAAACCGGGGGGGAGATACGCAGTATTTT.